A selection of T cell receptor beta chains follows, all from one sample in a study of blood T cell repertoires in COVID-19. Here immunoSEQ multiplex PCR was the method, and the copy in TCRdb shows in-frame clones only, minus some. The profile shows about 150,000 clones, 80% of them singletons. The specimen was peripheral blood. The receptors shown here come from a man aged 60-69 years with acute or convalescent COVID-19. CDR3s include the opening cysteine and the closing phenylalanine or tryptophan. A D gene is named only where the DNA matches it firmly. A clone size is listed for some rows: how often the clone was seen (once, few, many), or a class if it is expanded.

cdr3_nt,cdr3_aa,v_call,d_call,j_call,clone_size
TGTGCCAGCGCAGCCAGCGGGGGAGCGGGGGCGGGGGATACGCAGTATTTT,CASAASGGAGAGDTQYF,TRBV4-2,TRBD2,TRBJ2-3,.
TGTGCCAGTAGTATAGGACAGTATAGCAATCAGCCCCAGCATTTT,CASSIGQYSNQPQHF,TRBV19,.,TRBJ1-5,.
TGTGCCAGCAGTTACTCTCAGGGGGGAAATGAAAAACTGTTTTTT,CASSYSQGGNEKLFF,TRBV6-5,TRBD1,TRBJ1-4,.
TGCGCCAGCAGCCAAGGACTAGCGGGAGACGCTGGGGCCAACGTCCTGACTTTC,CASSQGLAGDAGANVLTF,TRBV4-3,TRBD2,TRBJ2-6,.
TGTGCCAGCAGTTACTCGATTTCTAGCCAAGAGACCCAGTACTTC,CASSYSISSQETQYF,TRBV6-5,.,TRBJ2-5,.
TGTGCCAGCAGCTCCGGGGGGGCACCAAGAGAGACCCAGTACTTC,CASSSGGAPRETQYF,TRBV7-2,TRBD2,TRBJ2-5,once
TGTGCCAGCTCAGTGACAGGGCGGGAGCAGTTCTTC,CASSVTGREQFF,TRBV18,TRBD1,TRBJ2-1,once
TGTGCCAGCAGTGTACCCGGACTAGTTGGAGTTGAGCAGTTCTTC,CASSVPGLVGVEQFF,TRBV27,TRBD2,TRBJ2-1,.
TGCGCCAGCAGCCAAGAGCGGAGGGCAGGGCCCTCCTACGAGCAGTACTTC,CASSQERRAGPSYEQYF,TRBV4-1,.,TRBJ2-7,.
TGCAGCGTTGAAAACCCCGGAGGGAAAACCTACAATGAGCAGTTCTTC,CSVENPGGKTYNEQFF,TRBV29-1,.,TRBJ2-1,.
TGTGCCAGCAGCCGCTCGTTAACAGGGGAAGAGACCCAGTACTTC,CASSRSLTGEETQYF,TRBV7-9,TRBD1,TRBJ2-5,once
TGTGCCAGCAGCACACCTAGCGGGGGAGGACGGGAGCAGTTCTTC,CASSTPSGGGREQFF,TRBV7-2,TRBD2,TRBJ2-1,.
TGTGCCAGCAGCTTGGGGGGGACTAGCGGGATCTCCTACGAGCAGTACTTC,CASSLGGTSGISYEQYF,TRBV5-5,TRBD2,TRBJ2-7,.
TGTGCCAGCAGCGAGGGGGCTAGCGGGGATTGGGATACGCAGTATTTT,CASSEGASGDWDTQYF,TRBV9,TRBD2,TRBJ2-3,few
TGTGCTAGTGGTTTACGGTTTCAGGACAGGGACCAGCCCCAGCATTTT,CASGLRFQDRDQPQHF,TRBV12-5,TRBD1,TRBJ1-5,.
TGTGCCAGCAGGAACCCGGGACAGGGTAAAGGCTACACCTTC,CASRNPGQGKGYTF,TRBV2,TRBD1,TRBJ1-2,few
TGTGCCAGCAGCTTAGAAACAACGAAGTCCTACAATGAGCAGTTCTTC,CASSLETTKSYNEQFF,TRBV11-3,.,TRBJ2-1,.
TGTGCCAGCAGCCGCACCGGGGGGGGCTTCTACGAGCAGTACTTC,CASSRTGGGFYEQYF,TRBV5-4,TRBD2,TRBJ2-7,.
TGTGCCAGCAGTTCGGGAACAACCACCTCCTACAATGAGCAGTTCTTC,CASSSGTTTSYNEQFF,TRBV6-2/TRBV6-3,.,TRBJ2-1,.
TGTGCCAGCACGGTTACCACGAACACCGGGGAGCTGTTTTTT,CASTVTTNTGELFF,TRBV6-5,.,TRBJ2-2,.
TGTGCCAGTAGGCCGGGACAGGGAGCCTATGGCTACACCTTC,CASRPGQGAYGYTF,TRBV19,TRBD1,TRBJ1-2,few
TGTGCCAGTGGGACAAACTACGAGCAGTACTTC,CASGTNYEQYF,TRBV7-6,.,TRBJ2-7,.
TGTGCCAGCAGAACCCCTGGAGGTGGGGGCAATCAGCCCCAGCATTTT,CASRTPGGGGNQPQHF,TRBV6-6,.,TRBJ1-5,.
TGTGCCAGCAGCTTAGGCGGCGGGAGCTCCACCGGGGAGCTGTTTTTT,CASSLGGGSSTGELFF,TRBV7-9,TRBD2,TRBJ2-2,.
TGTGCCAGCAGCTTAGTAGTGGGAGGGGGAGCCTACGAGCAGTACTTC,CASSLVVGGGAYEQYF,TRBV7-2,.,TRBJ2-7,.
TGTGCCAGCAGCTTACCCTTGACAGGGCACTATGGCTACACCTTC,CASSLPLTGHYGYTF,TRBV7-2,TRBD1,TRBJ1-2,.
TGTGCCAGCACGGCAGGGCTTAATTCACCCCTCCACTTT,CASTAGLNSPLHF,TRBV6-6,.,TRBJ1-6,.
TGTGCCAGTAGTACCAGGACAGGGGGCCAAGAGACCCAGTACTTC,CASSTRTGGQETQYF,TRBV19,TRBD1,TRBJ2-5,.
TGTGCCAGCTCACCGACGCAGGGACAGATGAACACTGAAGCTTTCTTT,CASSPTQGQMNTEAFF,TRBV18,TRBD1,TRBJ1-1,.
TGCGCCAGCAGCGAACAGGGGTTCGACAATCAGCCCCAGCATTTT,CASSEQGFDNQPQHF,TRBV5-1,TRBD1,TRBJ1-5,.
TGTGCCAGCAGTACTGTGGGGGGGGACGAGCAGTACTTC,CASSTVGGDEQYF,TRBV6-5,TRBD2,TRBJ2-7,.
TGTGCCAGCAGACCCCGGGACAACATCATTAGGGAGCAGTACTTC,CASRPRDNIIREQYF,TRBV5-6,.,TRBJ2-7,few
TGTGCCAGCAGCTTAGTGGGCAGGCAAGAGACCCAGTACTTC,CASSLVGRQETQYF,TRBV11-2,.,TRBJ2-5,.
TGTGCCAGCAGCCGGGACAGGGCTTTCTATGGCTACACCTTC,CASSRDRAFYGYTF,TRBV27,TRBD1,TRBJ1-2,few
TGTGCCAGTAGCCCGACAGGGTCGAACAATCAGCCCCAGCATTTT,CASSPTGSNNQPQHF,TRBV19,TRBD1,TRBJ1-5,.
TGTGCCACCAGCAGAGAGGGCAGGGGCGATGGCTACACCTTC,CATSREGRGDGYTF,TRBV15,.,TRBJ1-2,.
TGCGCCAGCAGCTTGTGGGGACAGGGCACAGATACGCAGTATTTT,CASSLWGQGTDTQYF,TRBV5-1,TRBD1,TRBJ2-3,.
TGTGCCAGCAGCTTATTACAGCCAACGAACACCGGGGAGCTGTTTTTT,CASSLLQPTNTGELFF,TRBV7-2,.,TRBJ2-2,.
TGTGCCAGCTCCGAGGTAAGAGGGATGATGAGCTACACCTTC,CASSEVRGMMSYTF,TRBV19,.,TRBJ1-2,.
TGCGCCAGCAGAGAGGGACAGGGGGCCCTCTACGAGCAGTACTTC,CASREGQGALYEQYF,TRBV5-1,TRBD1,TRBJ2-7,.
TGCGCCAGCAGCGTGGACAGGGGGCTTGGCTACACCTTC,CASSVDRGLGYTF,TRBV5-1,TRBD1,TRBJ1-2,.
TGTGCCAGCAGTTACTCGAGGGGGATCGGTCAGCCCCAGCATTTT,CASSYSRGIGQPQHF,TRBV6-2/TRBV6-3,.,TRBJ1-5,.
TGTGCCAGCAGTTACTCGCTCCAGGGCTCCTACGAGCAGTACTTC,CASSYSLQGSYEQYF,TRBV6-5,.,TRBJ2-7,.
TGTGCCAGTCAGGCTCCAGGGGGACGAAACATTCAGTACTTC,CASQAPGGRNIQYF,TRBV28,TRBD1,TRBJ2-4,.
TGTGCCAGCAGCGCTTCGGGGGACCGACATTCACCCCTCCACTTT,CASSASGDRHSPLHF,TRBV25-1,.,TRBJ1-6,.
TGTGCCAGCAGCCGGTGGATGGACAGGGCGGATGGCTACACCTTC,CASSRWMDRADGYTF,TRBV7-9,TRBD1,TRBJ1-2,.
TGTGCCAGCAGCTCCGGGACAGGGTTGACCCAGTACTTC,CASSSGTGLTQYF,TRBV5-8,TRBD1,TRBJ2-5,.
TGTGCCAGCAGTCCCTGGGACAGGGACTACGAGCAGTACTTC,CASSPWDRDYEQYF,TRBV6-5,TRBD1,TRBJ2-7,.